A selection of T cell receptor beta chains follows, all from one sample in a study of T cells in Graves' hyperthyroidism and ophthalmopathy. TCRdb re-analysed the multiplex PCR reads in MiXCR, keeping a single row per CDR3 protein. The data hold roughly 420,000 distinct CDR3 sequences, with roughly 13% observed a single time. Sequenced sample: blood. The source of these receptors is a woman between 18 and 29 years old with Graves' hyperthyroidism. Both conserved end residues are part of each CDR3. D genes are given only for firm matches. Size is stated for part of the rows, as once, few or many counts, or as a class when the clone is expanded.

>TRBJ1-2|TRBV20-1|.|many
CSADGHYGYTF
TGCAGTGCCGACGGACACTATGGCTACACCTTC
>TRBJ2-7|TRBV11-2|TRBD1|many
CASSGGQGHEQYF
TGTGCCAGCAGCGGGGGACAGGGGCACGAGCAGTACTTC
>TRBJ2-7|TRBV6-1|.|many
CASSGTAGSYEQYF
TGTGCCAGCAGCGGGACCGCTGGCTCCTACGAGCAGTACTTC
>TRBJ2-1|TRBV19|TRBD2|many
CASSKASGRALNEQFF
TGTGCCAGTAGTAAGGCTAGCGGGAGGGCCCTGAATGAGCAGTTCTTC
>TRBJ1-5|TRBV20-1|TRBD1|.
CSAPDRGHNQPQHF
TGCAGTGCACCGGACAGGGGCCATAATCAGCCCCAGCATTTT
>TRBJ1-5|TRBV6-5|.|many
CASSYGGGGNQPQHF
TGTGCCAGCAGTTACGGTGGAGGGGGCAATCAGCCCCAGCATTTT
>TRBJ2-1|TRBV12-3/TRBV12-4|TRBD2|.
CASGGTSGRWDSYNEQFF
TGTGCCAGCGGGGGGACTAGCGGGAGATGGGACTCCTACAATGAGCAGTTCTTC
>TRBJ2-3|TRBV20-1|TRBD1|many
CSASPIVWGQGSTQYF
TGCAGTGCTAGCCCGATTGTGTGGGGACAGGGGTCTACGCAGTATTTT
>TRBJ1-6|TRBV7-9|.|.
CASSSKGGNNSPLHF
TGTGCCAGCAGCTCGAAGGGGGGGAATAATTCACCCCTCCACTTT
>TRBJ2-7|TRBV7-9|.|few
CASGRGSDEQYF
TGTGCCAGCGGTAGGGGTTCGGACGAGCAGTACTTC
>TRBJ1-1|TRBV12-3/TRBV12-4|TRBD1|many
CASTRTGANTEAFF
TGTGCCAGCACCCGGACAGGGGCGAACACTGAAGCTTTCTTT
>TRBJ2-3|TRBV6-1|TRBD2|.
CASSAAGYTDTQYF
TGTGCCAGCAGTGCAGCGGGATACACAGATACGCAGTATTTT
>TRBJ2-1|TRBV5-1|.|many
CASMPDYNEQFF
TGCGCCAGCATGCCAGACTACAATGAGCAGTTCTTC
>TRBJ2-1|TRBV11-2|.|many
CASSYRSSRNEQFF
TGTGCCAGCAGCTACCGGTCTAGTCGGAATGAGCAGTTCTTC
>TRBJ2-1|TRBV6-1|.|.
CASSEAKGWREQFF
TGTGCCAGCAGTGAGGCAAAGGGATGGCGCGAGCAGTTCTTC
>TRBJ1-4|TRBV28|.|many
CASSLRYRGEGEKLFF
TGTGCCAGCAGTTTACGCTACAGAGGAGAGGGTGAAAAACTGTTTTTT
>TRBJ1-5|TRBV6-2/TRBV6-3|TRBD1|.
CASSHSGGQPQHF
TGTGCCAGCAGTCATTCAGGGGGTCAGCCCCAGCATTTT
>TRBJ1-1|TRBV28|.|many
CASSLRQQGGKAFF
TGTGCCAGCAGTTTAAGGCAGCAGGGAGGAAAAGCTTTCTTT
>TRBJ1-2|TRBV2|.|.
CAGSSDKNSNYGYTF
TGTGCCGGAAGCTCGGACAAGAACTCTAACTATGGCTACACCTTC
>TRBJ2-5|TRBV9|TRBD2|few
CASSPWTSGNGETQYF
TGTGCCAGCAGCCCTTGGACTAGCGGGAATGGCGAGACCCAGTACTTC
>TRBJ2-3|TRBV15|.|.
CATSRRTEDTQYF
TGTGCCACCAGCCGCCGGACGGAAGATACGCAGTATTTT
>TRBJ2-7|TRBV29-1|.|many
CSVELSQGQYF
TGCAGCGTTGAGCTGTCCCAGGGGCAGTACTTC
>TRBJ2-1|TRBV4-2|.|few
CASSRRSAGSSYNEQFF
TGTGCCAGCAGCCGAAGGTCGGCGGGAAGCTCCTACAATGAGCAGTTCTTC
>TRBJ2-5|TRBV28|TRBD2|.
CASSSESSGKETQYF
TGTGCCAGCAGTTCGGAATCTAGCGGGAAAGAGACCCAGTACTTC
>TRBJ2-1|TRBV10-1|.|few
CASSGGQHNEQFF
TGCGCCAGCAGTGGAGGACAGCACAATGAGCAGTTCTTC
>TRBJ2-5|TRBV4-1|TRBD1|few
CASSHIQDREETQYF
TGCGCCAGCAGCCATATTCAGGACAGGGAAGAGACCCAGTACTTC
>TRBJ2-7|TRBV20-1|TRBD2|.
CSARDLGGGSLTYEQHF
TGCAGTGCTAGAGATCTGGGAGGCGGGAGCCTAACCTACGAGCAGCACTTC
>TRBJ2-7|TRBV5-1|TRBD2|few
CASSLDSGRVNEQYF
TGCGCCAGCAGCTTGGATAGCGGGAGGGTAAATGAGCAGTACTTC
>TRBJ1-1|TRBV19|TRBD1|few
CASIPTRGQGSTEAFF
TGTGCCAGTATTCCCACCCGGGGACAGGGTTCCACTGAAGCTTTCTTT
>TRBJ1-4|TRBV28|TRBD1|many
CASSLISDRREKLFF
TGTGCCAGCAGTTTAATCTCGGACAGGCGTGAAAAACTGTTTTTT
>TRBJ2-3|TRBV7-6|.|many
CASSLEGGVTDTQYF
TGTGCCAGCAGCTTAGAGGGCGGGGTCACAGATACGCAGTATTTT
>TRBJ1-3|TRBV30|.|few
CALGLGGNTIYF
TGTGCCTTGGGCCTGGGTGGAAACACCATATATTTT
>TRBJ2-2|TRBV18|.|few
CASTTLVDTGELFF
TGTGCCAGCACGACACTCGTGGACACCGGGGAGCTGTTTTTT
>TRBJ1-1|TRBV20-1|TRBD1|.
CSARAGTGEGTEAFF
TGCAGTGCTCGGGCCGGGACAGGGGAAGGCACTGAAGCTTTCTTT
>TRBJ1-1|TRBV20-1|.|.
CSARVPGRAMNTEAFF
TGCAGTGCTAGAGTCCCCGGACGGGCGATGAACACTGAAGCTTTCTTT
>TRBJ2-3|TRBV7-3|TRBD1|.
CASSSPSGGAFLDTQYF
TGTGCCAGCAGCTCCCCCTCAGGGGGCGCTTTCTTAGATACGCAGTATTTT
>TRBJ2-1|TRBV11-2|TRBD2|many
CASSLEAGSEQFF
TGTGCCAGCAGCCTAGAAGCGGGGAGTGAGCAGTTCTTC
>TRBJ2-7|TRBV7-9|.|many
CASSSSGYSYEQYF
TGTGCCAGCAGCTCCTCGGGCTATTCCTACGAGCAGTACTTC
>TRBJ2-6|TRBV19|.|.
CASSILSLAVGSGANVLTF
TGTGCCAGTAGTATCCTCTCACTAGCAGTGGGCTCTGGGGCCAACGTCCTGACTTTC
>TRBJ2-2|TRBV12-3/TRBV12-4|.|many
CASSFRVAGELFF
TGTGCCAGCAGTTTCAGGGTAGCCGGGGAGCTGTTTTTT
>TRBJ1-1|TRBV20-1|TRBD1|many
CSARDEQGGDMAEAFF
TGCAGTGCTAGAGATGAACAGGGGGGGGATATGGCTGAAGCTTTCTTT
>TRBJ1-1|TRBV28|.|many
CASSLLFSGGDPAKAFF
TGTGCCAGCAGTTTATTGTTCAGCGGGGGAGACCCGGCCAAAGCTTTCTTT
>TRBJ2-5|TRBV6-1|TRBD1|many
CASQRFGTGQETQYF
TGTGCCAGCCAGAGATTTGGGACAGGTCAAGAGACCCAGTACTTC
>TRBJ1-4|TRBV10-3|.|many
CAISDRRNEKLFF
TGTGCCATCAGTGACAGGAGGAATGAAAAACTGTTTTTT
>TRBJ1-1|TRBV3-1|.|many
CASSQDWKEAFF
TGTGCCAGCAGCCAAGATTGGAAGGAAGCTTTCTTT
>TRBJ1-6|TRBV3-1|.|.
CASSQDLAGASGSPLHF
TGTGCCAGCAGCCAAGATCTGGCGGGGGCGTCTGGATCACCCCTCCACTTT
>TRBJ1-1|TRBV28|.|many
CASSSQSGRRNTEAFF
TGTGCCAGCAGTTCCCAGTCGGGACGGCGGAACACTGAAGCTTTCTTT